Below are 23 T cell receptor beta chains sequenced from a single sample in a study of siplizumab effects on memory and regulatory T cells. Clones were sequenced by immunoSEQ multiplex PCR, and TCRdb holds only the in-frame ones, with some missing. Counted here are some 97,000 clones, about 90% occurring once; the ten biggest clones make up 0.15%. Sequenced sample: CD4+ T cells sorted from blood. The receptors stem from a human donor in good health.

The genes are TRBV29-1 and TRBJ1-2, with a possible D match to TRBD1 (6 bases). V was shortened by 4 bases and J by 9 bases, with 18 bases between the two germline ends. The CDR3 loop spans 13 amino acids. From germline, CDR1 is SQVTM and CDR2 ANQGSEA. In DNA, the CDR3 is TGCAGCGTTGGGGTACAGGGCGAGACGCGCTACACCTTC. Translation: CSVGVQGETRYTF. Full variable domain (rest looked up from reference TRBV29-1 and TRBJ1-2): SAVISQKPSRDICQRGTSLTIQCQVDSQVTMMFWYRQQPGQSLTLIATANQGSEATYESGFVIDKFPISRPNLTFSTLTVSNMSPEDSSIYLCSVGVQGETRYTFGSGTRLTVV.

V and J are TRBV29-1 and TRBJ2-5; 7 positions agree with TRBD2. J was trimmed by 5 bases and V by 8 bases; bases with no gene match: 8. Germline CDR1 is SQVTM and CDR2 is ANQGSEA. The CDR3 extends over 12 amino acids. The DNA of the CDR3 is TGCAGCTACCCATTGGGGGGGGAGACCCAGTACTTC. Amino acids: CSYPLGGETQYF.

The V call is TRBV4-2, the J call TRBJ2-1; maybe TRBD1 (5 bases). CDR1 is LGHNA and CDR2 is YNFKEQ in the germline V gene. This CDR3 has 15 residues. V shed 2 bases and J shed 0 bases, with 8 bases lying between them. The CDR3 sequence: CASSQPDSSYNEQFF. The DNA of the CDR3 is TGTGCCAGCAGCCAACCCGACAGCTCCTACAATGAGCAGTTCTTC.

V usage is TRBV7-9 and J usage is TRBJ1-1, with 8 bases that match TRBD1. CDR1 is SEHNR, CDR2 FQNEAQ, per germline (reference sequence). J was trimmed by 5 bases and V by 5 bases; bases with no gene match: 7. The CDR3 covers 14 residues. CDR3 sequence reads: CASSIAGGTTEAFF. The CDR3, as DNA: TGTGCCAGCAGCATCGCAGGGGGCACGACTGAAGCTTTCTTT.

V usage is TRBV18 and J usage is TRBJ2-7; 11 bases line up with TRBD2. The trim removed 0 bases at V and 12 bases at J, leaving 7 bases unmatched. The CDR3 is made up of 14 amino acids. The germline V gene has CDR1 KGHSH and CDR2 LQKENI. The CDR3 region is CASSPPGLAVPGYF. The CDR3 nucleotides read TGTGCCAGCTCACCACCGGGACTAGCGGTGCCAGGGTACTTC.

The CDR3 sequence: CASSLDPLTQYF. The CDR3 nucleotides read TGTGCCAGCAGCCTCGACCCCCTTACGCAGTATTTT. The J gene is TRBJ2-3, the V gene TRBV5-6; no reliable D call. The V end was cut by 4 bases, the J end by 8 bases, with 11 bases between. CDR3 length equals 12 residues. The germline gives CDR1 SGHDT, CDR2 YYEEEE.

The chain joins TRBV5-6 to TRBJ1-2, with D perhaps matching TRBD1 (6 bases). CDR3 size: 16 residues. The V and J ends lost 4 bases and 0 bases respectively, with 16 bases between them. Germline V gene sequence: CDR1 SGHDT, CDR2 YYEEEE. The CDR3 sequence: CASSASQTGSNYGYTF. In DNA, the CDR3 is TGTGCCAGCAGCGCCAGCCAAACAGGGTCTAACTATGGCTACACCTTC.

In DNA form, the CDR3 reads TGTGCCATCAGTGAGTCAAGGGAGTACGAGCAGTACTTC. Protein product: CAISESREYEQYF. The chain joins TRBV10-3 to TRBJ2-7; tentatively, D is TRBD2 (5 bases). Trimming pared 0 bases from V and 4 bases from J, leaving 7 bases between. This CDR3 spans 13 amino acids. Per the germline V gene, CDR1 is ENHRY and CDR2 is SYGVKD.

This chain connects TRBV6-4 to TRBJ1-1; D remains unclear. V dropped 3 bases and J dropped 2 bases, with 7 bases sitting between them. CDR1 is MRHNA, CDR2 SNTAGT, per germline. The CDR3 extends over 13 amino acids. DNA for the CDR3: TGTGCCAGCAGTGAAACCGATAACACTGAAGCTTTCTTT. Its protein is CASSETDNTEAFF.

The chain combines TRBV29-1 with TRBJ2-7; a weak D match, TRBD2 (7 bases). The V end lost 6 bases, the J end lost 4 bases, and 19 bases lay between the germline ends. Germline V CDR1 and CDR2: SQVTM, ANQGSEA. The CDR3 is made up of 14 amino acids. The CDR3 loop reads CSVGGGGAEYEQYF. CDR3 DNA sequence: TGCAGCGTCGGCGGTGGGGGGGCAGAGTACGAGCAGTACTTC.

The chain combines TRBV2 with TRBJ1-6; no definite D call. There are 15 residues in the CDR3. The germline V and J ends were trimmed by 1 base and 10 bases, with 14 bases remaining between them. Germline loops: CDR1 SNHLY, CDR2 FYNNEI. DNA of the CDR3: TGTGCCAGCAGTGAAGGGGCGGCATCGATCTCACCCCTCCACTTT. The encoded protein is CASSEGAASISPLHF.

The chain joins TRBV9 to TRBJ2-5; 8 bases match TRBD2. V was pared by 3 bases and J by 2 bases, with 6 bases of the junction left unmatched. Germline CDR1 SGDLS, CDR2 YYNGEE. CDR3 length equals 15 residues. The CDR3 here is CASSAPVAGQETQYF. The DNA of the CDR3 is TGTGCCAGCAGCGCCCCTGTAGCGGGGCAAGAGACCCAGTACTTC.

V usage is TRBV9 and J usage is TRBJ1-4; 10 nucleotides agree with TRBD1. Per germline, CDR1 SGDLS and CDR2 YYNGEE. The ends lost 4 bases at V and 6 bases at J; junction bases unmatched: 9. The CDR3 spans 16 residues. The CDR3 region has the DNA TGTGCCAGCAGCTTACGACAGGGGGCCGTGGATGAAAAACTGTTTTTT. Its protein product is CASSLRQGAVDEKLFF.

CDR3 sequence: CSVDNSGASTDTQYF. The CDR3 DNA reads as TGCAGCGTTGACAATAGCGGGGCGAGCACAGATACGCAGTATTTT. This chain connects TRBV29-1 to TRBJ2-3; 8 bases are a match to TRBD2. V lost 3 bases and J lost 0; bases outside the gene matches: 5. CDR1 is SQVTM and CDR2 is ANQGSEA in the germline V gene. The CDR3 consists of 15 residues.

This sequence joins TRBV10-3 and TRBJ2-7; possibly TRBD1 for D (7 bases). The CDR3 is 14 residues long. The V end lost 5 bases, the J end lost 6 bases, and 17 bases lay between the germline ends. CDR1 and CDR2 from the germline V gene are ENHRY and SYGVKD. CDR3 nucleotides: TGTGCCATCAGTAGCCGACAGGGAGGAGGCGAGCAGTACTTC. Amino acid sequence: CAISSRQGGGEQYF.

V usage is TRBV10-3 and J usage is TRBJ2-3; 9 bases are shared with TRBD2. The CDR3 sequence is 14 residues long. Germline trimming cut 4 bases from V and 4 bases from J; bases unmatched to any gene: 3. Germline V gives CDR1 ENHRY, CDR2 SYGVKD. The CDR3 DNA reads as TGTGCCATCAGTGGTCGCGGGGGGGCAGATACGCAGTATTTT. Translation gives CAISGRGGADTQYF.

The CDR3 nucleotides read TGTGCCAGCAGCGTATGGGGGAAGGGCTACACCTTC. This codes for CASSVWGKGYTF. This chain joins TRBV9 and TRBJ1-2, with D perhaps matching TRBD1 (5 bases). The CDR3 loop spans 12 amino acids. Trimming cost V 1 base and J 8 bases, with 9 bases left between them. Germline V gene lookup returns CDR1 SGDLS and CDR2 YYNGEE. The full variable domain, rest sourced from reference TRBV9 and TRBJ1-2, is DSGVTQTPKHLITATGQRVTLRCSPRSGDLSVYWYQQSLDQGLQFLIQYYNGEERAKGNILERFSAQQFPDLHSELNLSSLELGDSALYFCASSVWGKGYTFGSGTRLTVV.

The CDR3 sequence is CASSGQGNSPLHF. The CDR3 DNA follows: TGCGCCAGCAGTGGGCAGGGGAACTCACCCCTCCACTTT. This sequence joins TRBV10-2 and TRBJ1-6; maybe TRBD1 (6 bases). The CDR3 spans 13 residues. V gave up 4 bases and J gave up 10 bases, with 11 bases separating them. Germline assignment: CDR1 WSHSY and CDR2 SAAADI.

The chain combines TRBV5-1 with TRBJ1-5; 11 bases are shared with TRBD1. V shed 4 bases, J shed 3 bases, and the junction held 3 bases outside the gene matches. The germline gives CDR1 SGHRS, CDR2 YFSETQ. The CDR3 has 15 residues. CDR3: CASSTGQGANQPQHF. CDR3 bases: TGCGCCAGCAGCACTGGACAGGGGGCCAATCAGCCCCAGCATTTT.

Written as DNA, the CDR3 is TGTGCCAGCAGCTCTCACAGGGAAGGAGAGACCCAGTACTTC. Translating gives CASSSHREGETQYF. The chain uses TRBV21-1 and TRBJ2-5; TRBD1 is the table's D call, not checked against the DNA. TRBV21-1 is marked as a pseudogene. This CDR3 comprises 14 residues.

The J gene is TRBJ1-1, the V gene TRBV2, with no clear D. Trimming pared 0 bases from V and 10 bases from J, leaving 24 bases between. From germline, CDR1 is SNHLY and CDR2 FYNNEI. The CDR3 extends over 17 amino acids. For the CDR3, the DNA is TGTGCCAGCAGTGAAGCGGAGGGTGCCGTTGCCGGTGGTGGAGCTTTCTTT. It yields the protein CASSEAEGAVAGGGAFF.

This clone was counted a single time. The chain has TRBV4-3 and TRBJ2-7, with unresolved D. The CDR3 covers 10 residues. Germline assignment: CDR1 LGHNA and CDR2 YSLEER. CDR3 nucleotides: TGCGCAGTCACCCTTGACGAGCAGTACTTC. It is translated as CAVTLDEQYF.

This clone was picked up one time. The gene calls are TRBV18 and TRBJ2-5, with 9 bases identical to TRBD1. The J call may be wrong; the DNA end is better matched by TRBJ2-7. This CDR3 has 14 amino acids. The germline V gene has CDR1 KGHSH and CDR2 LQKENI. The CDR3 DNA reads TGTGCCAGCTCACCGGGACAGGGCACCTACGAGCAGTACTTC. Its translation is CASSPGQGTYEQYF.